A selection of T cell receptor beta chains follows, all from one sample in a study of PD-L1 blockade in urothelial cancer. The table came from immunoSEQ multiplex PCR; TCRdb's copy has only in-frame clones and leaves some out. The table shows 45,000 to 50,000 clones, with 79% occurring only once. Sequences were derived from PBMCs, sampled around atezolizumab (anti-PD-L1) treatment. Receptor source: a man aged 65 to 85 with urothelial cancer. Each CDR3 is given with its conserved first and last residue. The D gene is left open where the match is weak. Expanded clones get a size class; other rows say once, few or many, or leave the size out.

d_call,clone_size,v_call,j_call,cdr3_nt,cdr3_aa
.,.,TRBV5-5,TRBJ2-7,TGTGCCAGCAGCTTGTCGGGTGGCCTGGAGCAGTACTTC,CASSLSGGLEQYF
TRBD2,.,TRBV14,TRBJ2-5,TGTGCCAGCAGCCAAGGCCGGACTAGCGGCCAAGAGACCCAGTACTTC,CASSQGRTSGQETQYF
TRBD1,.,TRBV19,TRBJ1-5,TGTGCCAGTAGTATAAAGGGGACAGATTACTTCAATCAGCCCCAGCATTTT,CASSIKGTDYFNQPQHF
TRBD1,.,TRBV7-3,TRBJ2-3,TGTGCCAGCAGCGAATGGACAGGGGCAGATACGCAGTATTTT,CASSEWTGADTQYF
.,.,TRBV18,TRBJ2-1,TGTGCCAGCTCACCACCGAGGCTAGCGTATGGCTACAATGAGCAGTTCTTC,CASSPPRLAYGYNEQFF
TRBD1,.,TRBV10-3,TRBJ2-2,TGTGCCATCCAGGGGACAGGAAAAATCGGGGAGCTGTTTTTT,CAIQGTGKIGELFF
TRBD2,.,TRBV28,TRBJ2-1,TGTGCCAGCAGTTTCACCGGGACTAGTTACTACAATGAGCAGTTCTTC,CASSFTGTSYYNEQFF
.,.,TRBV5-6,TRBJ2-1,TGTGCCAGCAGCCCCGAAACAGAGGCGGGTGAGCAGTTCTTC,CASSPETEAGEQFF
TRBD1,.,TRBV7-8,TRBJ1-4,TGTGCCAGCAGCTTAGCGCAAACAGGGGGGAGTGAAAAACTGTTTTTT,CASSLAQTGGSEKLFF
TRBD2,medium-sized,TRBV28,TRBJ2-1,TGTGCCAGCAGTACTCGGACTAGCGGTTACAATGAGCAGTTCTTC,CASSTRTSGYNEQFF
TRBD2,.,TRBV2,TRBJ2-1,TGTGCCAGCAGTGAAGCGCTTCTAGCGGGAGTCGACAATGAGCAGTTCTTC,CASSEALLAGVDNEQFF
.,.,TRBV4-1,TRBJ1-4,TGCGCCAGCAGCCAAGATCCCGGAGTTAATGAAAAACTGTTTTTT,CASSQDPGVNEKLFF
.,few,TRBV18,TRBJ1-2,TGTGCCAGCTCGGGTTCAGAGGGAAACTATGGCTACACCTTC,CASSGSEGNYGYTF
.,.,TRBV2,TRBJ1-1,TGTGCCAGCATCCTGTGGCAGGAAGCTTTCTTT,CASILWQEAFF
TRBD2,few,TRBV7-9,TRBJ2-1,TGTGCCAGCAGTCGGATTAGCGGGAGAAGGGGGGATGAGCAGTTCTTC,CASSRISGRRGDEQFF
TRBD2,.,TRBV15,TRBJ2-1,TGTGCCACCAGCAGAGAGAATTTAAGGACTAGCGGGAGCTATCTGGAGCAGTTCTTC,CATSRENLRTSGSYLEQFF
.,.,TRBV4-1,TRBJ2-2,TGCGCCAGCAGCCTCAGGGGCGGCGCGAACACCGGGGAGCTGTTTTTT,CASSLRGGANTGELFF
TRBD1,.,TRBV2,TRBJ1-4,TGTGCCAGCAGCCCGACAGGGAGGGAAAAACTGTTTTTT,CASSPTGREKLFF
TRBD2,.,TRBV28,TRBJ2-7,TGTGCCAGCAGTCCGACTAGCGGCCTGGGGTACGAGCAGTACTTC,CASSPTSGLGYEQYF
.,many,TRBV5-1,TRBJ2-1,TGCGCCAGCAGCTTGGCCCCAGGGGTGAGTTTTGGTGAGCAGTTCTTC,CASSLAPGVSFGEQFF
TRBD1,.,TRBV15,TRBJ1-4,TGTGCCACCAGCAGAGACCTAGAGACAGGGAGGTCGGGAAAACTGTTTTTT,CATSRDLETGRSGKLFF
TRBD1,once,TRBV2,TRBJ1-4,TGTGCCAGCAGTCCCGGGACAGGGCAAGAAAAACTGTTTTTT,CASSPGTGQEKLFF
.,.,TRBV5-4,TRBJ2-3,TGTGCCAGCAGCTTTGGTCTGAACAGCCTCACAGATACGCAGTATTTT,CASSFGLNSLTDTQYF
.,.,TRBV27,TRBJ1-1,TGTGCCAGCACCCGAGGGGGGGGGACTGAAGCTTTCTTT,CASTRGGGTEAFF
.,.,TRBV6-6,TRBJ1-1,TGTGCCAGCAGTTTACCCACAGGGTTGAACACTGAAGCTTTCTTT,CASSLPTGLNTEAFF
TRBD1,.,TRBV29-1,TRBJ2-7,TGCAGCGCCGGACAGGGGGCCTACGAGCAGTACTTC,CSAGQGAYEQYF
TRBD1,once,TRBV7-2,TRBJ1-5,TGTGCCAGCAGCCTACAGGGACAGCCCAATCAGCCCCAGCATTTT,CASSLQGQPNQPQHF
.,once,TRBV5-1,TRBJ1-2,TGCGCCAGCAGCTTGGCTCCAGGGGTCTACTATGGCTACACCTTC,CASSLAPGVYYGYTF
.,.,TRBV30,TRBJ1-5,TGTGCCTGGAGTGGCGGGCATCGCAATCAGCCCCAGCATTTT,CAWSGGHRNQPQHF
.,.,TRBV7-9,TRBJ2-2,TGTGCCAGCAGCTCTAGGACAGTCAACACCGGGGAGCTGTTTTTT,CASSSRTVNTGELFF
.,.,TRBV19,TRBJ2-7,TGTGCCAGTAGTGTGACTCAGGGATACGAGCAGTACTTC,CASSVTQGYEQYF
TRBD1,.,TRBV5-1,TRBJ2-4,TGCGCCAGCAGCTTGGCACAGGGGGCCAAAAACATTCAGTACTTC,CASSLAQGAKNIQYF
TRBD1,.,TRBV5-4,TRBJ2-7,TGTGCCAGCAGCACCGGGACAGAGATAAACTACGAGCAGTACTTC,CASSTGTEINYEQYF
TRBD1,.,TRBV6-1,TRBJ2-7,TGTGCCAGCAGTGCCGTTCAGGGGGACAACTACGAGCAGTACTTC,CASSAVQGDNYEQYF
TRBD2,.,TRBV28,TRBJ2-1,TGTGCCAGCCTTACTAGCGGGTACAATGAGCAGTTCTTC,CASLTSGYNEQFF
.,.,TRBV15,TRBJ2-3,TGTGCCACCAGCAGGAGACTGCTGGATACGCAGTATTTT,CATSRRLLDTQYF
TRBD2,.,TRBV5-1,TRBJ2-7,TGCGCCAGCAGCTTGACTAGCGGGAACGGGGAGCAGTACTTC,CASSLTSGNGEQYF
TRBD1,.,TRBV5-1,TRBJ1-1,TGCGCCAGCAGCGATTTGACAGGGCCTGAAAGTCCTGAAGCTTTCTTT,CASSDLTGPESPEAFF
TRBD2,.,TRBV5-5,TRBJ2-7,TGTGCCAGCAGTCCGGGGGGGCGGATCTCCTACGAGCAGTACTTC,CASSPGGRISYEQYF
.,once,TRBV25-1,TRBJ2-7,TGTGCCAGCAGTGAATTCCCGGGAACCCACGAGCAGTACTTC,CASSEFPGTHEQYF
TRBD1,once,TRBV18,TRBJ2-7,TGTGCCAGCTCGCATACGGACAGGGTGGCCGAGCAGTACTTC,CASSHTDRVAEQYF
TRBD1,.,TRBV5-4,TRBJ2-2,TGTGCCAGCAGCCCAGAAGACAGGGAAGATTCCGGGGAGCTGTTTTTT,CASSPEDREDSGELFF
.,once,TRBV28,TRBJ2-5,TGTGCCAGCAGTCAAGACGTGGCAGGACAAGAGACCCAGTACTTC,CASSQDVAGQETQYF
.,.,TRBV9,TRBJ1-2,TGTGCCAGCAGCGTTGGGATCTCACAGGACCTATACACCTTC,CASSVGISQDLYTF
TRBD1,.,TRBV7-3,TRBJ2-5,TGTGCCAGCAGCTCGGGACAGGGGGCCGTAGAGACCCAGTACTTC,CASSSGQGAVETQYF
TRBD1,.,TRBV2,TRBJ2-1,TGTGCCAGCACCCTGGACAGGGGGCGAGAGTACAATGAGCAGTTCTTC,CASTLDRGREYNEQFF
TRBD2,.,TRBV7-2,TRBJ2-1,TGTGCCAGCAGCCCTCCCTTAGCGGGAGGGGTATCAGAGCAGTTCTTC,CASSPPLAGGVSEQFF
TRBD2,.,TRBV28,TRBJ2-1,TGTGCCAGCAGCCCGCTAGCGGACTTTTACAATGAGCAGTTCTTC,CASSPLADFYNEQFF
TRBD1,.,TRBV7-9,TRBJ1-2,TGTGCCAGCAGCCAACAGGGGTACTATGGCTACACCTTC,CASSQQGYYGYTF
.,.,TRBV5-8,TRBJ2-7,TGTGCCAGCAGCGGCGGGGACGGTACCTACGAGCAGTACTTC,CASSGGDGTYEQYF
.,.,TRBV2,TRBJ1-4,TGTGCCAGCAGTGCCCATTCTAATGAAAAACTGTTTTTT,CASSAHSNEKLFF